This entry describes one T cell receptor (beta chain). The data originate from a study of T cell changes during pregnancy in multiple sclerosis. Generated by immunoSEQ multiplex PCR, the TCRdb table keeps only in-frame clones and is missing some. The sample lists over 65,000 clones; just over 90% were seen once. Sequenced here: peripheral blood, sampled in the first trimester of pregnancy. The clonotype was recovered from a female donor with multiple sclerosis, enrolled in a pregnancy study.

The CDR3 DNA reads TGTGCCTGGACGTCGGGACTATCCTACAATGAGCAGTTCTTC. Protein: CAWTSGLSYNEQFF. The J gene is TRBJ2-1, the V gene TRBV30; 7 nucleotides match TRBD2. This CDR3 spans 14 amino acids. The V gene end was trimmed by 4 bases and the J gene end by 1 base; junction bases not matched to a gene: 4. The germline V gene encodes CDR1 GTSNPN and CDR2 SVGIG (reference sequence).